Presented here are 22 T cell receptor beta chains from one specimen sequenced in a study of OX40 agonist ivuxolimab in advanced cancers. Receptor libraries were prepared by the immunoSEQ multiplex PCR assay. TCRdb limited this immuneACCESS table to in-frame rearrangements with V and J called. A share of clones is missing; checked studies link under half to unresolved V genes, and the rest is unexplained. The sample table shows 35,000 to 40,000 clones, and around three quarters are seen once. Of the sample, about an eighth falls within the top ten clones. The sample consisted of CD4+ or CD8+ T cells sorted from blood, taken in a trial of the OX40 agonist ivuxolimab. The receptors stem from an adult with an advanced solid tumor such as melanoma, head and neck, liver or kidney cancer.

This clone was observed a single time. The chain combines TRBV10-3 with TRBJ1-1; 11 bases are shared with TRBD1. The V gene's germline CDR1 is ENHRY and CDR2 SYGVKD. V trimming: 6 bases; J trimming: 3 bases; junction bases outside the gene matches: 0. The CDR3 runs to 13 residues. CDR3 loop: CAIRGQGDTEAFF. CDR3 nucleotide sequence: TGTGCCATCAGGGGACAGGGGGACACTGAAGCTTTCTTT.

The V call is TRBV18, the J call TRBJ1-5; D remains unclear. CDR3 size: 13 residues. The germline CDR1 and CDR2 sequences are KGHSH and LQKENI. Between the trimmed V and J ends, which lost 6 bases and 0 bases, there was a span of 6 bases. The CDR3 here is CASSRYSNQPQHF. The CDR3 region has the DNA TGTGCCAGCTCGCGTTATAGCAATCAGCCCCAGCATTTT.

CDR3 protein: CASSETSGNTYEQYF. The CDR3, as DNA: TGTGCCAGCAGCGAGACTAGCGGTAATACCTACGAGCAGTACTTC. The chain has TRBV7-2 and TRBJ2-7, with 9 positions matching TRBD2. CDR1 is SGHTA and CDR2 is FQGNSA in the germline V gene. After removal of 5 bases from V and 2 bases from J, the junction contained 7 bases not matched to a gene. The CDR3 length is 15 residues.

This chain uses TRBV5-1 with TRBJ2-7, with TRBD2 matching 8 bases. Germline CDR1 SGHRS, CDR2 YFSETQ. This CDR3 has 17 residues. V shed 0 bases and J 3 bases; nucleotides not matched to a gene: 11. CDR3 in DNA: TGCGCCAGCAGCTTGGGCTTGAGGCGGGGGGCTTTCTACGAGCAGTACTTC. This codes for CASSLGLRRGAFYEQYF. Full variable domain (outside the CDR3, taken from reference TRBV5-1 and TRBJ2-7): KAGVTQTPRYLIKTRGQQVTLSCSPISGHRSVSWYQQTPGQGLQFLFEYFSETQRNKGNFPGRFSGRQFSNSRSEMNVSTLELGDSALYLCASSLGLRRGAFYEQYFGPGTRLTVT.

The chain is built from TRBV2 and TRBJ1-1; D may be TRBD1 (6 bases). The germline gives CDR1 SNHLY, CDR2 FYNNEI. This CDR3 contains 14 residues. Trimming stripped 2 bases from V and 4 bases from J, with 11 bases between. The CDR3 DNA reads TGTGCCAGCAGTGAAACAGGGTCTCTCACTGAAGCTTTCTTT. This sequence encodes CASSETGSLTEAFF.

The chain has TRBV10-3 and TRBJ1-2; TRBD1 agrees at 7 bases. The J segment lost 3 bases and the V segment lost 2 bases, leaving 6 bases of the junction unmatched. Germline CDR1 ENHRY, CDR2 SYGVKD. The CDR3 length is 15 residues. CDR3 bases: TGTGCCATCAGTGAGATGGCAGGGGGGGACTATGGCTACACCTTC. It specifies CAISEMAGGDYGYTF.

This chain uses TRBV10-1 with TRBJ1-3; a weak D match, TRBD1 (5 bases). The CDR3 sequence is 13 residues long. CDR1 is WNHNN, CDR2 SYGVQD, per germline (reference sequence). V was shortened by 4 bases and J by 4 bases, with 8 bases between the two germline ends. The CDR3 DNA is TGCGCCAGCAGTGGACAGCTCGGAAACACCATATATTTT. It specifies CASSGQLGNTIYF.

J is TRBJ1-3 and V is TRBV28; 9 nucleotides align to TRBD1. The germline CDR1 and CDR2 sequences are MDHEN and SYDVKM. V gave up 6 bases and J gave up 0 bases; unmatched junction bases: 9. This CDR3 spans 17 amino acids. The CDR3 loop reads CASSRTGAESSGNTIYF. DNA of the CDR3: TGTGCCAGCAGCCGGACAGGGGCCGAGAGCTCTGGAAACACCATATATTTT.

V is TRBV5-1 and J is TRBJ1-1; tentatively, D is TRBD1 (6 bases). The CDR3 spans 15 residues. Deletions cut 0 bases from V and 1 base from J, with 10 bases between. The germline V gene has CDR1 SGHRS and CDR2 YFSETQ. The DNA of the CDR3 is TGCGCCAGCAGCTTGGTACCGGGGGCGAACACTGAAGCTTTCTTT. Residues: CASSLVPGANTEAFF.

The chain uses TRBV2 and TRBJ2-3, with 12 bases aligning to TRBD2. The CDR3 is 17 residues long. The germline CDR1 and CDR2 sequences are SNHLY and FYNNEI. V dropped 6 bases and J dropped 3; count of bases not matched to a gene: 10. CDR3 amino acids: CASSRTSGVQGTDTQYF. CDR3 bases: TGTGCCAGCAGCAGGACTAGCGGGGTCCAAGGGACAGATACGCAGTATTTT.

J is TRBJ2-5 and V is TRBV27; TRBD1 matches at 7 bases. From germline, CDR1 is MNHEY and CDR2 SMNVEV (reference sequence). The CDR3 has 14 residues. Trimming cost V 3 bases and J 11 bases; bases outside gene matches: 12. CDR3 region: CASSLIEGAKEQYF. Written as DNA, the CDR3 is TGTGCCAGCAGTTTGATCGAGGGGGCCAAGGAGCAGTACTTC.

The chain is built from TRBV7-9 and TRBJ1-4; no clear D. CDR3 length: 15 amino acids. Trimming left V 2 bases short and J 7 bases short, with 14 bases between. Germline assignment: CDR1 SEHNR and CDR2 FQNEAQ (reference sequence). The CDR3 reads CASSLWQPSGEKLFF. The CDR3 coding sequence is TGTGCCAGCAGCTTATGGCAGCCTTCTGGTGAAAAACTGTTTTTT.

The chain carries TRBV29-1 and TRBJ2-5; D gene ambiguous. This CDR3 contains 12 residues. The germline V gene encodes CDR1 SQVTM and CDR2 ANQGSEA. V lost 1 base, J lost 1 base, and 4 bases lay in between. CDR3 DNA sequence: TGCAGCGTTGAAGGTTTCCAAGAGACCCAGTACTTC. This gives the protein CSVEGFQETQYF.

This chain connects TRBV4-1 to TRBJ1-5, with TRBD1 matching 10 bases. CDR1 MGHRA and CDR2 YSYEKL come from the germline V gene. Germline trimming cut 3 bases from V and 0 bases from J; bases unmatched to any gene: 8. The CDR3 is 18 residues long. The CDR3 DNA reads as TGCGCCAGCAGCCACGGGACAGGGGCCGCTTATAGCAATCAGCCCCAGCATTTT. Translated: CASSHGTGAAYSNQPQHF.

The rearrangement uses TRBV10-3 and TRBJ2-1, with TRBD1 matching 8 bases. The germline V gene encodes CDR1 ENHRY and CDR2 SYGVKD. This CDR3 region has 13 residues. The V segment lost 6 bases and the J segment 7 bases; nucleotides outside the gene matches: 5. The CDR3 DNA sequence: TGTGCCATCAGCGCAGGGGGCTGGAATGAGCAGTTCTTC. Protein product: CAISAGGWNEQFF.

The chain joins TRBV7-2 to TRBJ2-6; a possible D gene is TRBD1 (5 bases). From germline, CDR1 is SGHTA and CDR2 FQGNSA. The CDR3 contains 17 residues. V was trimmed by 2 bases and J by 0 bases, leaving 11 bases between them. CDR3: CASSLRGTASGANVLTF. The CDR3 DNA reads TGTGCCAGCAGCTTAAGGGGTACAGCCTCTGGGGCCAACGTCCTGACTTTC.

This clone was seen only a few times. The chain links TRBV4-1 to TRBJ1-2, with D unclear. The CDR3 sequence is 13 residues long. The V gene lost 0 bases and the J gene lost 7 bases, with 9 bases spanning the gap. Per germline, CDR1 MGHRA and CDR2 YSYEKL. Here the CDR3 reads CASSQENYRGYTF. CDR3 DNA sequence: TGCGCCAGCAGCCAAGAAAATTATCGTGGCTACACCTTC.

The chain is built from TRBV1 and TRBJ2-1; the table calls TRBD2, which could not be checked here. TRBV1 is deemed a pseudogene. The CDR3 is made up of 16 amino acids. CDR3 DNA: TGCACCAGCCCCCTTAGCCAGCGGGAGGAGTTGGGTGAGCAGTTCTTC. As protein: CTSPLSQREELGEQFF.

This clone has just a few counts. This chain links TRBV7-2 with TRBJ1-2, with D possibly being TRBD1 (5 bases). The CDR3 has 15 residues. Trimming stripped 1 base from V and 8 bases from J, with 17 bases between. Germline-derived CDR1 and CDR2 are SGHTA and FQGNSA. CDR3: CASSLEFMGLEGYTF. For the CDR3, the DNA is TGTGCCAGCAGCTTAGAATTTATGGGGCTTGAAGGCTACACCTTC.

CDR3 coding DNA: TGCGCCAGCAGTGAGGGGGCAGATACGCAGTATTTT. Protein sequence: CASSEGADTQYF. V and J are TRBV5-1 and TRBJ2-3; D may be TRBD1 (6 bases). Germline loops: CDR1 SGHRS, CDR2 YFSETQ. V was trimmed by 5 bases and J by 4 bases, leaving 8 bases between them. This CDR3 has 12 residues. The full variable domain, with the rest looked up from reference TRBV5-1 and TRBJ2-3, is KAGVTQTPRYLIKTRGQQVTLSCSPISGHRSVSWYQQTPGQGLQFLFEYFSETQRNKGNFPGRFSGRQFSNSRSEMNVSTLELGDSALYLCASSEGADTQYFGPGTRLTVL.

This clone was seen just once. The chain has TRBV10-3 and TRBJ2-2; D gene ambiguous. V lost 6 bases, J lost 6 bases, and 5 bases lay in between. The CDR3 has 11 residues. Germline V gene lookup returns CDR1 ENHRY and CDR2 SYGVKD. CDR3 sequence: CAISPAGELFF. In DNA form, the CDR3 reads TGTGCCATCAGCCCGGCCGGGGAGCTGTTTTTT.

The V gene is TRBV5-1, the J gene TRBJ1-2; 7 nucleotides agree with TRBD1. Trimming took 0 bases from V and 5 from J; bases not matched to a gene: 4. Germline V lookup: CDR1 SGHRS, CDR2 YFSETQ. The CDR3 has 14 residues. CDR3: CASSLATGWYGYTF. CDR3 sequence (DNA): TGCGCCAGCAGCTTGGCGACAGGGTGGTATGGCTACACCTTC.